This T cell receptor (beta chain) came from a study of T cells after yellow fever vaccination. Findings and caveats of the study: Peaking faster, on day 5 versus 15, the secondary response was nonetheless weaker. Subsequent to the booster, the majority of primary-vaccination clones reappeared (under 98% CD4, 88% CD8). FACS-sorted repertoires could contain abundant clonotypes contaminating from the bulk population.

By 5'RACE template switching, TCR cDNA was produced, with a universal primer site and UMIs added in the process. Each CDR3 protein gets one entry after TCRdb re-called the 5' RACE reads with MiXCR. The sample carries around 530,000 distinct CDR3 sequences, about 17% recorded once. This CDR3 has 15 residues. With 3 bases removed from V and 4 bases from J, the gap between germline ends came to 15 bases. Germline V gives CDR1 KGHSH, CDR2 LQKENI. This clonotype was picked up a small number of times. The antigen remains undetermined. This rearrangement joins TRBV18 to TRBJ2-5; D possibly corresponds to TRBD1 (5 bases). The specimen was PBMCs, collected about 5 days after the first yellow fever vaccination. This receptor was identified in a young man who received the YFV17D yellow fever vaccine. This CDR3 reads CASSPPGIRGETQYF. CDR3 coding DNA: TGTGCCAGCTCACCCCCTGGGATAAGGGGAGAGACCCAGTACTTC.